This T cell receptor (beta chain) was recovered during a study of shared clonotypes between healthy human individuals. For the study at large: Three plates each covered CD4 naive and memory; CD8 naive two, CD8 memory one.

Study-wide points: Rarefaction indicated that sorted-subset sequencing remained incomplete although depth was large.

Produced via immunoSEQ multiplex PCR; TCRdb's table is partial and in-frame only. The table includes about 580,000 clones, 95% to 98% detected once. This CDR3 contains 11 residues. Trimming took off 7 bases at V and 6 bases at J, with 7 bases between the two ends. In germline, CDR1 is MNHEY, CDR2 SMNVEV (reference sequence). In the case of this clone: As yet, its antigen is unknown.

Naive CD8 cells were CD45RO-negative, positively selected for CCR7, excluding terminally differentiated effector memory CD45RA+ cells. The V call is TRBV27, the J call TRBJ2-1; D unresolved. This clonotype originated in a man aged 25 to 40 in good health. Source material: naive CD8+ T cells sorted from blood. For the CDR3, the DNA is TGTGCCAGCAAGAGTAGCAATGAGCAGTTCTTC. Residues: CASKSSNEQFF.